These 25 T cell receptor beta chains were all obtained from the same sample, sequenced in a study of T cells after yellow fever vaccination (dated by TCRdb to between 2017 and 2020). Preparation of the library involved 5' RACE. Sequencing was carried out with an Illumina NovaSeq 6000. TCRdb trimmed public reads at Q25 via fastp, called clones via MiXCR and kept in-frame beta chains. Each entry is one CDR3 protein sequence, shown with its most common DNA and genes. The sample records roughly 28,000 distinct CDR3 sequences, over 3.5% of which are singletons. Approximately 40% of the sample is in the top ten clones. What this sample's treatment or condition label stands for: live attenuated yellow fever vaccine strain. This material consisted of PBMCs, either bulk or a sorted T-cell subset (CD4+, CD8+, memory, or dextramer-sorted; not recorded which), taken on the day of the yellow fever booster vaccination. The receptors come from a young man who received the YFV17D yellow fever vaccine.

This clonotype has at least ten counts. The CDR3 DNA reads as TGCAGTGCTAGAGTCGGAAGCTCCTACGAGCAGTACTTC. This gives the protein CSARVGSSYEQYF. The genes are TRBV20-1 and TRBJ2-7; D remains ambiguous. Germline V gene lookup returns CDR1 DFQATT and CDR2 SNEGSKA (reference sequence). Between the trimmed V and J ends, which lost 1 base and 0 bases, there was a span of 7 bases. The CDR3 consists of 13 residues.

The sample holds many counts of this clonotype. V is TRBV7-2 and J is TRBJ2-1; 11 positions agree with TRBD2. V dropped 3 bases and J dropped 5; count of bases not matched to a gene: 9. Germline values: CDR1 SGHTA, CDR2 FQGNSA. CDR3 length: 17 residues. CDR3 in amino acids: CASSFSISGGENNEQFF. The CDR3 DNA reads as TGTGCCAGCAGCTTTTCAATTAGCGGGGGGGAGAACAATGAGCAGTTCTTC.

This clonotype occurred once. A much more abundant neighbour one base away suggests this may be a read error. In DNA form, the CDR3 reads TGTGCCAGCAGGAGGAGACTTACCACTGAAGCTTTCTTT. Amino acids: CASRRRLTTEAFF. This chain links TRBV7-2 with TRBJ1-1; D call uncertain. Germline CDR1 SGHTA, CDR2 FQGNSA. The CDR3 loop spans 13 amino acids. Trimming removed 6 bases from V and 4 bases from J, with 12 bases in between.

This clonotype has at least ten counts. The chain is built from TRBV4-2 and TRBJ2-5; either TRBD1 or TRBD2 may supply D (5 bases each). V was trimmed by 3 bases and J by 3 bases, leaving 11 bases between them. Germline CDR1 and CDR2: LGHNA and YNFKEQ. The CDR3 runs to 14 residues. Here the CDR3 reads CASSQGDAEETQYF. The CDR3 DNA is TGTGCCAGCAGCCAGGGGGACGCGGAAGAGACCCAGTACTTC.

In this sample, this clonotype turned up many times. Written as DNA, the CDR3 is TGTGCCAGCAGCTTCGGGGGGCCCACAGATACGCAGTATTTT. It yields the protein CASSFGGPTDTQYF. The V and J genes are TRBV7-3 and TRBJ2-3; D possibly corresponds to TRBD2 (7 bases). V lost 3 bases and J lost 2, with 9 bases in between. Germline lookup yields CDR1 SGHTA and CDR2 FQGTGA. CDR3 length: 14 amino acids.

This clonotype came up many times. The rearrangement uses TRBV6-2 or TRBV6-3 and TRBJ2-5; 7 bases agree with TRBD1. J lost 3 bases, V lost 4 bases, and 2 bases had no gene match. The germline V gene has CDR1 MNHEY and CDR2 SVGEGT. This CDR3 spans 13 amino acids. CDR3 sequence: CASSSRGKETQYF. The CDR3 bases are TGTGCCAGCAGTTCCAGGGGGAAAGAGACCCAGTACTTC.

This clonotype was found many times. V is TRBV12-3 or TRBV12-4 and J is TRBJ2-6; D unclear. This CDR3 has 14 residues. Deletions cut 4 bases from V and 1 base from J, with 5 bases between. Here the CDR3 reads CASSWASGANVLTF. For the CDR3, the DNA is TGTGCCAGCAGTTGGGCTTCTGGGGCCAACGTCCTGACTTTC.

This clonotype was counted at least ten times. V is TRBV5-1 and J is TRBJ1-2, with 8 bases identical to TRBD1. Germline V gene sequence: CDR1 SGHRS, CDR2 YFSETQ. CDR3 length: 12 residues. V shed 7 bases and J 2 bases; nucleotides not matched to a gene: 1. The CDR3 coding sequence is TGCGCCAGCGGGGACAGGAACTATGGCTACACCTTC. This encodes CASGDRNYGYTF.

The sample holds many counts of this clonotype. The V and J genes are TRBV4-3 and TRBJ1-2; D perhaps matches TRBD1 (5 bases). From germline, CDR1 is LGHNA and CDR2 YSLEER. The CDR3 is 15 residues long. Trimming left V 1 base short and J 5 bases short, with 14 bases between. CDR3 amino acids: CASSQVAGTPYGYTF. CDR3 DNA: TGCGCCAGCAGCCAAGTGGCAGGGACGCCTTATGGCTACACCTTC.

The sample holds a few counts of this clonotype. The genes are TRBV9 and TRBJ1-6, with 8 bases fitting TRBD1. CDR3 length equals 15 residues. Germline CDR1 and CDR2: SGDLS and YYNGEE. Losses at the gene ends were 3 bases for V and 10 bases for J; bases not matched to a gene: 9. The CDR3 nucleotides read TGTGCCAGCAGCGGCCGGGACAGGTTAAACTCACCCCTCCACTTT. It encodes CASSGRDRLNSPLHF.

This clonotype was observed a handful of times. V usage is TRBV7-3 and J usage is TRBJ2-3; D perhaps matches TRBD1 (6 bases). The V gene's germline CDR1 is SGHTA and CDR2 FQGTGA. V lost 5 bases and J 2 bases, leaving 11 bases between the germline ends. CDR3 length equals 14 residues. CDR3 region: CASSPGQSTDTQYF. In nucleotides, the CDR3 is TGTGCCAGCAGCCCAGGACAGTCCACAGATACGCAGTATTTT.

This clonotype was counted a few times. This rearrangement joins TRBV4-2 to TRBJ2-5; weak D call: TRBD2 (5 bases). Germline V gene data show CDR1 as LGHNA and CDR2 as YNFKEQ. Trimming took off 6 bases at V and 3 bases at J, with 14 bases between the two ends. The CDR3 loop spans 14 amino acids. The CDR3 DNA follows: TGTGCCAGCAGTAGAATGACTACGGAAGAGACCCAGTACTTC. It yields the protein CASSRMTTEETQYF.

This clonotype was detected ten times or more. The rearrangement uses TRBV6-5 and TRBJ1-2; no firm D call. The germline V and J ends were trimmed by 3 bases and 2 bases, with 7 bases remaining between them. This CDR3 region has 13 residues. Germline assignment: CDR1 MNHEY and CDR2 SVGAGI. In DNA form, the CDR3 reads TGTGCCAGCAGTTATGTCAGGAACTATGGCTACACCTTC. This gives the protein CASSYVRNYGYTF.

In this sample, this clonotype turned up a few times. The V gene is TRBV19, the J gene TRBJ2-1; D unresolved. This CDR3 is 14 amino acids long. From germline, CDR1 is LNHDA and CDR2 SQIVND (reference sequence). Trimming stripped 4 bases from V and 9 bases from J, with 16 bases between. CDR3 sequence: CASSTRAGEVEQFF. In DNA, the CDR3 is TGTGCCAGTAGTACCCGGGCCGGAGAGGTTGAGCAGTTCTTC.

This clonotype has ten or more counts. J is TRBJ1-5 and V is TRBV6-6; 7 bases align to TRBD1. The CDR3 has 16 residues. The V gene's germline CDR1 is MNHNY and CDR2 SVGAGI (reference sequence). J gave up 5 bases and V 10 bases, and 17 bases lay outside the gene matches. CDR3 in DNA: TGTGCCATATCTATTCGCCAAGACAGGGTGGATCAGCCCCAGCATTTT. Its protein is CAISIRQDRVDQPQHF.

This clonotype was counted at least ten times. The CDR3 loop is CASSPRAGRADTQYF. CDR3 in DNA: TGTGCCAGCAGCCCACGGGCGGGGAGGGCAGATACGCAGTATTTT. The V call is TRBV7-2, the J call TRBJ2-3, with TRBD2 matching 7 bases. This CDR3 has 15 residues. J lost 4 bases, V lost 5 bases, and 9 bases had no gene match. Per germline, CDR1 SGHTA and CDR2 FQGNSA.

This clonotype was seen a few times. The chain employs TRBV12-3 or TRBV12-4 and TRBJ2-4; 14 positions agree with TRBD2. With 4 bases clipped from V and 3 bases from J, the junction kept 5 bases outside the gene matches. CDR3 length equals 17 residues. For the CDR3, the DNA is TGTGCCAGCAGTTACGGGACTAGCGGGGGACTCAAAAACATTCAGTACTTC. Residues: CASSYGTSGGLKNIQYF.

This clonotype was found many times. The chain links TRBV3-1 to TRBJ2-2, with D uncertain. V gave up 4 bases and J gave up 2 bases, with 29 bases separating them. Germline-derived CDR1 and CDR2 are LGHDT and YNNKEL (reference sequence). The CDR3 contains 21 residues. The DNA for the CDR3 is TGTGCCAGCAGCCCTACCCCGGGCACCACCAGGAGAAGTACAAACACCGGGGAGCTGTTTTTT. Translation: CASSPTPGTTRRSTNTGELFF.

This clonotype was picked up many times. The rearrangement joins TRBV7-8 to TRBJ2-4; maybe TRBD2 (6 bases). Germline CDR1 reads SGHVS; CDR2 reads FQNEAQ. This CDR3 contains 13 residues. V lost 1 base, J lost 9 bases, and 10 bases lay in between. CDR3 coding DNA: TGTGCCAGCAGCTTAGGGGGGGATCCCATTCAGTACTTC. Translation: CASSLGGDPIQYF.

Comments on this clonotype: At one of its ends the junction is not consistent with the germline gene, which may arise from a read error. This chain links TRBV7-7 with TRBJ2-1; 10 bases match TRBD2. Germline CDR1 SSHAT, CDR2 FNYEAQ (reference sequence). This CDR3 spans 14 amino acids. The CDR3 reads CASSSSSGGNEQFF. Here the CDR3 DNA reads TGTGCTAGCAGCTCGTCTAGCGGGGGTAATGAGCAGTTCTTC.

This clonotype was observed a few times. The rearrangement uses TRBV3-1 and TRBJ2-3; unclear D gene. Looked up from germline, CDR1 is LGHDT and CDR2 is YNNKEL (reference sequence). The V end lost 0 bases, the J end lost 9 bases, and 10 bases lay between the germline ends. The CDR3 runs to 13 residues. The CDR3 sequence: CASSQDWTDTQYF. CDR3 in DNA: TGTGCCAGCAGCCAAGATTGGACGGACACGCAGTATTTT.

In regard to this clonotype: This may arise from a read error, as a much more abundant clone is one base away. The chain links TRBV5-1 to TRBJ2-5; no reliable D call. The CDR3 is 12 residues long. Trimming left V 5 bases short and J 1 base short, with 6 bases between. Germline lookup yields CDR1 SGHRS and CDR2 YFSETQ. The CDR3 sequence: CASSNSQETQYF. DNA for the CDR3: TGCGCCAGCAGTAACTCCCAAGAGACCCAGTACTTC.

The table lists this clonotype with a few counts. The chain has TRBV18 and TRBJ2-1; D assignment may be TRBD1 or TRBD2 (5 bases each). Germline V lookup: CDR1 KGHSH, CDR2 LQKENI. Trimming removed 3 bases at V and 10 bases at J, with 16 bases between. The length of the CDR3 is 14 residues. The CDR3 DNA follows: TGTGCCAGCTCACCCCGGGACGCCCCTGGAGAGCAGTTCTTC. This codes for CASSPRDAPGEQFF.

This clonotype has more than one count but fewer than ten. The chain carries TRBV14 and TRBJ1-5; D might be TRBD1 (6 bases). CDR3 size: 13 residues. V lost 5 bases and J lost 3, with 8 bases in between. Per the germline V gene, CDR1 is SGHDN and CDR2 is FVKESK. The CDR3 nucleotides read TGTGCCAGCAGCACAGGGCCCAATCAGCCCCAGCATTTT. Translated, it gives CASSTGPNQPQHF.

This clonotype was picked up many times. The chain combines TRBV6-2 or TRBV6-3 with TRBJ2-3, with 12 bases that match TRBD2. This CDR3 contains 16 residues. The V gene end was trimmed by 7 bases and the J gene end by 0 bases; junction bases not matched to a gene: 5. Per the germline V gene, CDR1 is MNHEY and CDR2 is SVGEGT. The CDR3 region has the DNA TGTGCCAGCAATCAACTAGCGGGGGGAAGCACAGATACGCAGTATTTT. As protein: CASNQLAGGSTDTQYF.